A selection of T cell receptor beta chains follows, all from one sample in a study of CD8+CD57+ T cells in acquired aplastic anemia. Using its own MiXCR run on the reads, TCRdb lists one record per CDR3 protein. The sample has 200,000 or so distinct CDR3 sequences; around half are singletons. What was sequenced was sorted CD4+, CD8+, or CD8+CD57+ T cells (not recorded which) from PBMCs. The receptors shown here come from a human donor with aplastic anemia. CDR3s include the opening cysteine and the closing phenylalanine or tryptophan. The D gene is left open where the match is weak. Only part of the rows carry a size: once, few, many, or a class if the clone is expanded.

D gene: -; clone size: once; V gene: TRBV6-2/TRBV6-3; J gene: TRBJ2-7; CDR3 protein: CASSYRDRRVLPRYEQYF; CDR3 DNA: TGTGCCAGCAGTTACCGAGACAGGAGGGTACTCCCCCGCTACGAGCAGTACTTC
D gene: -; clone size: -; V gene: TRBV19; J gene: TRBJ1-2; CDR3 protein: CASSNPLYGYTF; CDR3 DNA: TGTGCCAGTAGTAACCCGCTCTATGGCTACACCTTC
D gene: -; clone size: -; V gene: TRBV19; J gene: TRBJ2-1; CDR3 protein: CASSIGGAGNEQFF; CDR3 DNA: TGTGCCAGTAGTATAGGGGGGGCCGGCAATGAGCAGTTCTTC
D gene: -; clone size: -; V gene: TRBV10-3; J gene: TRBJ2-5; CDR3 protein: CAMYRCASSPGWGGEETQYF; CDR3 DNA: -
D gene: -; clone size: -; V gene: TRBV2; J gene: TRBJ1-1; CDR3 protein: CASKSAIPEAFF; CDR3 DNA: TGTGCCAGCAAGTCCGCAATTCCTGAAGCTTTCTTT
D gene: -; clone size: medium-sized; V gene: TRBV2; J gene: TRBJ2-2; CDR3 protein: CATSQGVTGELFF; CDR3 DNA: TGTGCCACTTCACAGGGAGTGACCGGGGAGCTGTTTTTT
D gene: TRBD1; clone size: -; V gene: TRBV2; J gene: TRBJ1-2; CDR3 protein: CATRQGGGYTF; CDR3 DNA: TGTGCCACCCGACAGGGCGGTGGCTACACCTTC
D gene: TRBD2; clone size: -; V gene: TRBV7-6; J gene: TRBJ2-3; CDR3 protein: CASSRITSVLGTDTQYF; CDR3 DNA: TGTGCCAGCAGCCGAATAACTAGCGTCCTAGGCACAGATACGCAGTATTTT
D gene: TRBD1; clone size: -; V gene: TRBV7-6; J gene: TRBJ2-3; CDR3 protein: CASSRPRGRLTDTQYF; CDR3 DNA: TGTGCCAGCAGCCGACCCAGGGGGAGACTTACAGATACGCAGTATTTT
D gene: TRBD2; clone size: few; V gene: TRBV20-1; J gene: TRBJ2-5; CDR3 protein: CSASLTSGLGQETQYF; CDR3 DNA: TGCAGTGCTAGTCTTACTAGCGGGTTGGGGCAAGAGACCCAGTACTTC
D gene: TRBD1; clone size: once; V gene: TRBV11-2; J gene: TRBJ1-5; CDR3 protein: CASSLRPTGNNQPQHF; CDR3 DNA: TGTGCCAGCAGCTTACGTCCGACAGGGAACAATCAGCCCCAGCATTTT
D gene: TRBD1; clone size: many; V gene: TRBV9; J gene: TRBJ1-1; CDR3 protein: CASSEGTGSTEAFF; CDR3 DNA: TGTGCCAGCAGCGAGGGGACAGGGAGCACTGAAGCTTTCTTT
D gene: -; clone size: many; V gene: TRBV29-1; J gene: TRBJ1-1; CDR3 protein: CSVVSFLGREAFF; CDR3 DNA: TGCAGCGTTGTCTCCTTTTTGGGACGAGAAGCTTTCTTT
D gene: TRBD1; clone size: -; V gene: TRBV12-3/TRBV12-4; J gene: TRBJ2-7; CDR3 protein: CASSLGDRGAYEQYF; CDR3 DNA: TGTGCCAGCAGTTTAGGAGACAGGGGGGCCTACGAGCAGTACTTC
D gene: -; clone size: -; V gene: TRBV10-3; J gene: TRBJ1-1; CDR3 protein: CATWDTRLSTEAFF; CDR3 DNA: TGTGCCACTTGGGACACGAGACTCAGCACTGAAGCTTTCTTT
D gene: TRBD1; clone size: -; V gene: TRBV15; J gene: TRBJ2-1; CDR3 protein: CATSRTGQGYNEQFF; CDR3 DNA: TGTGCCACCAGCAGAACGGGACAGGGCTACAATGAGCAGTTCTTC
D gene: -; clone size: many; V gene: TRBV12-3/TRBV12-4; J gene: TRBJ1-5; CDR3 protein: CASSLRDNQPQHF; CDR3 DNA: TGTGCCAGCAGTTTAAGAGACAATCAGCCCCAGCATTTT
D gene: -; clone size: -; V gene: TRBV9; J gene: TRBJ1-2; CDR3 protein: CASRRTEFNYGYTF; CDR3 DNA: TGTGCCAGCAGACGGACAGAGTTTAACTATGGCTACACCTTC
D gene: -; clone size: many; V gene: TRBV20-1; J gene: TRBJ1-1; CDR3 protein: CSARGAPGRLMNTEAFF; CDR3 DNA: TGCAGTGCTAGGGGGGCCCCGGGACGTTTAATGAACACTGAAGCTTTCTTT
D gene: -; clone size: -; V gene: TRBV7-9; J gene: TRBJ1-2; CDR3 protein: CASRPSGGGRGYTF; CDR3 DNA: TGTGCCAGCAGGCCTAGTGGTGGAGGGAGGGGCTACACCTTC
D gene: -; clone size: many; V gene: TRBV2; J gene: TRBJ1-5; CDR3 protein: CASSDWLDQPQHF; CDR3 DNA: TGTGCCAGCAGTGACTGGCTGGACCAGCCCCAGCATTTT
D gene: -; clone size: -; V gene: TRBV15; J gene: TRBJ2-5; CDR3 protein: CATSRDSGETQYF; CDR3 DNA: TGTGCCACCAGCAGAGATTCAGGAGAGACCCAGTACTTC
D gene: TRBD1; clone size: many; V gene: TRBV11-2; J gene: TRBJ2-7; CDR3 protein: CASSNRDREPGLIYEQYF; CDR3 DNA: TGTGCCAGCAGCAACCGGGACAGGGAGCCTGGCCTTATCTACGAGCAGTACTTC
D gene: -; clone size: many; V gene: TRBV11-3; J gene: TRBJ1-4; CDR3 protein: CASSLGGPTNEKLFF; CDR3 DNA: TGTGCCAGCAGCTTAGGCGGACCAACTAATGAAAAACTGTTTTTT
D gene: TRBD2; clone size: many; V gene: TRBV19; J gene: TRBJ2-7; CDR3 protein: CASRGLAGGSYEQYF; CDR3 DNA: TGTGCCAGTAGGGGACTAGCGGGAGGCTCCTACGAGCAGTACTTC
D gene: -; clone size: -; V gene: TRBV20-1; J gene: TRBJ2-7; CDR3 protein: CSARDGDSFFEEQYF; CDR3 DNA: TGCAGTGCTAGAGATGGGGACTCCTTTTTCGAGGAGCAGTACTTC
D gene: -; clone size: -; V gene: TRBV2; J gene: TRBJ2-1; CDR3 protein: CASSEGTYNEQFF; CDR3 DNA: TGTGCCAGCAGTGAAGGCACCTACAATGAGCAGTTCTTC
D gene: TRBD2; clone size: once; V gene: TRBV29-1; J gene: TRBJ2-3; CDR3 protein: CSVEGAGEAPTDTQYF; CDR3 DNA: TGCAGCGTTGAAGGGGCGGGGGAGGCCCCCACAGATACGCAGTATTTT
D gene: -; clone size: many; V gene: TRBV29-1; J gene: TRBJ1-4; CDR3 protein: CSVDRGTNEKLFF; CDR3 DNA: TGCAGCGTTGACAGGGGAACTAATGAAAAACTGTTTTTT
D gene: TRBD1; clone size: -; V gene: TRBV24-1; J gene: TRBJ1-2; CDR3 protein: CATSARGDRAFYGYTF; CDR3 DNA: TGTGCCACCAGTGCTAGAGGGGACAGGGCCTTCTATGGCTACACCTTC
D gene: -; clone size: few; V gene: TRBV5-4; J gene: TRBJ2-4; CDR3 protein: CASSLGKQGVAIQYF; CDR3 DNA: TGTGCCAGCAGCTTGGGGAAGCAGGGAGTTGCCATTCAGTACTTC
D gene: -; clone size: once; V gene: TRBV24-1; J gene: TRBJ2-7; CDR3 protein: CATSDRTF; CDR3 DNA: TGTGCCACCAGTGACCGTACTTTC
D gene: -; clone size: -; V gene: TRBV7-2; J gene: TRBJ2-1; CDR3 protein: CASSLRSTEQFF; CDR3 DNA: TGTGCCAGCAGCTTAAGGTCGACTGAGCAGTTCTTC
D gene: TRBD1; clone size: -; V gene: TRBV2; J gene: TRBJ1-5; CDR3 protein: CASIGQGGSNQPQHF; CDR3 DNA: TGTGCCAGCATAGGACAGGGAGGTAGCAATCAGCCCCAGCATTTT
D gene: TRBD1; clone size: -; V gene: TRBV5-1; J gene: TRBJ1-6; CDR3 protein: CASSLTRTGVLPYNSPLHF; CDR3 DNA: TGCGCCAGCAGCTTGACCCGGACAGGGGTACTGCCCTATAATTCACCCCTCCACTTT
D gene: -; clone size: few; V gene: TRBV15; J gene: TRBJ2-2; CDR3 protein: CATSRDLGGNTGELFF; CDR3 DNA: TGTGCCACCAGCAGAGATCTTGGAGGGAACACCGGGGAGCTGTTTTTT
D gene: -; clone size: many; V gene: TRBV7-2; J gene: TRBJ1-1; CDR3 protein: CASSGRVGTEAFF; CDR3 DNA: TGTGCCAGCAGCGGTAGGGTGGGCACTGAAGCTTTCTTT
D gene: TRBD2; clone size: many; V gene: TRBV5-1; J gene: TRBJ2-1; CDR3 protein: CASSGSGRSNEQFF; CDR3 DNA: TGCGCCAGCAGTGGGAGCGGGAGAAGCAATGAGCAGTTCTTC
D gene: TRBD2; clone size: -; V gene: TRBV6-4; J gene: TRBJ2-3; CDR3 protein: CASSRSGRADDTQYF; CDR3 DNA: TGTGCCAGCAGTAGGAGCGGGAGGGCCGATGATACGCAGTATTTT
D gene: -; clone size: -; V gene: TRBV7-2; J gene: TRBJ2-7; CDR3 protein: CASSRIQGYEQYF; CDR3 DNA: TGTGCCAGCAGCCGGATACAGGGTTACGAGCAGTACTTC
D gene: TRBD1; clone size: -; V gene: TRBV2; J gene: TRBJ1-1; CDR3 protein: CASSRSTGVKTEAFF; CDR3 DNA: TGTGCCAGCAGCCGTTCGACAGGGGTAAAGACTGAAGCTTTCTTT
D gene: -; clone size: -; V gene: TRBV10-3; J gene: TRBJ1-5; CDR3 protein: CAISEVGFQPQHF; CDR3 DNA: TGTGCCATCAGTGAAGTGGGATTTCAGCCCCAGCATTTT
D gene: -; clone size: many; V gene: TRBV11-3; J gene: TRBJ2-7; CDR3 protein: CASSPLLAKSYEQYF; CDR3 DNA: TGTGCCAGCAGCCCCCTCCTAGCGAAATCCTACGAGCAGTACTTC
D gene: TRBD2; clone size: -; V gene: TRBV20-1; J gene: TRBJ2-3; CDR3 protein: CSASLRAGGPGRTDTQYF; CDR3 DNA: TGCAGTGCTTCCCTCAGAGCGGGAGGGCCGGGAAGAACAGATACGCAGTATTTT
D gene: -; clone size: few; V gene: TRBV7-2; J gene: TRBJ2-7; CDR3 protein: CASSRQASYEQYF; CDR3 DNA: TGTGCCAGCAGCCGGCAGGCTTCCTACGAGCAGTACTTC
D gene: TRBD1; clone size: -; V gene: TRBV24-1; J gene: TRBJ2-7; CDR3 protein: CATSDGDRTISYEQYF; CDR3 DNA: TGTGCCACCAGTGATGGGGACAGGACAATCTCCTACGAGCAGTACTTC
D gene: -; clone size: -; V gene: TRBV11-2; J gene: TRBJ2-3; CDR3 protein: CASSLGETSTDTQYF; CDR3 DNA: TGTGCCAGCAGCTTAGGGGAAACGAGCACAGATACGCAGTATTTT
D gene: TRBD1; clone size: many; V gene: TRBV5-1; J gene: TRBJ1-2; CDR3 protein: CASGTEANYGYTF; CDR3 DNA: TGCGCCAGCGGGACAGAAGCTAACTATGGCTACACCTTC
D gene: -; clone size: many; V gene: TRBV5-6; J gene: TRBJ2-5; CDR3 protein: CASSLAREPQETQYF; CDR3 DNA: TGTGCCAGCAGCTTGGCTCGGGAGCCGCAGGAGACCCAGTACTTC
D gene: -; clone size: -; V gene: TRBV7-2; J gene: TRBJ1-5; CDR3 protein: CASSLVDTQPQHF; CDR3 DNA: TGTGCCAGCAGCTTAGTCGACACCCAACCCCAGCATTTT
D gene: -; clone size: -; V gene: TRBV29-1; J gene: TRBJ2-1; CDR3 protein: CSVLGVSYNEQFF; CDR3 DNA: TGCAGCGTCTTAGGGGTATCCTACAATGAGCAGTTCTTC
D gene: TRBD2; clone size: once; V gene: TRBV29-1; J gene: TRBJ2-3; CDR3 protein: CSVEPRTSGAGTDTQYF; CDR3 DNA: TGCAGCGTTGAGCCCAGGACTAGCGGTGCGGGCACAGATACGCAGTATTTT
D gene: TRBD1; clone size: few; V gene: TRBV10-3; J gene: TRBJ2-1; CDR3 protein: CAISEGGPYNEQFF; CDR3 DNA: TGTGCCATCAGTGAAGGGGGCCCCTACAATGAGCAGTTCTTC
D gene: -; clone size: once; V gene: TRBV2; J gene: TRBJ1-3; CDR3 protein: CASSEGSGNTIYF; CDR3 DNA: TGTGCCAGCAGCGAAGGGTCTGGAAACACCATATATTTT